A selection of T cell receptor beta chains follows, all from one sample in a study of response to subunit inactivated influenza vaccine. TCRdb recomputed calls from the RT-PCR reads with MiXCR, one row per CDR3 protein. The data show around 530,000 distinct CDR3 sequences, approximately 15% seen once. The sequenced sample was CD4+ T cells sorted from PBMCs, obtained less than 25 months after vaccination. The receptors originated from a man aged 45-69 years who received an inactivated influenza vaccine. CDR3s include the opening cysteine and the closing phenylalanine or tryptophan. Fields, in order: J gene, clone size, D gene, V gene, CDR3 length, CDR3 DNA, CDR3 protein. A D gene is named only where the DNA matches it firmly. Some rows mark clone size as missing; the rest say once, few, many or name a class of expanded clone.

>TRBJ2-1|-|TRBD1|TRBV20-1|16
TGCAGTGCTAGAGATTTGCGGGACAGGGCCCATCGCGGGCAGTTCTTC
CSARDLRDRAHRGQFF
>TRBJ2-4|few|TRBD1|TRBV5-1|15
TGCGCCAGCAGCTTGACAGGGACAGGGGGAGACATTCAGTACTTC
CASSLTGTGGDIQYF
>TRBJ2-7|-|TRBD1|TRBV6-1|15
TGTGCCAGCAGTGAATCGGGACAGGGACAGTACGAGCAGTACTTC
CASSESGQGQYEQYF
>TRBJ2-3|-|-|TRBV29-1|16
TGCAGCGTTGAGGGCATAGCATTCAGCAGCACAGTTACGCAGTATTTT
CSVEGIAFSSTVTQYF
>TRBJ2-7|few|TRBD2|TRBV12-3/TRBV12-4|13
TGTGCTTGTCGGCGGGGGACGTCCTACGAGCAGTACTTC
CACRRGTSYEQYF
>TRBJ2-7|-|-|TRBV6-1|15
TGTGCCAGCAGTGAAAGGGCAGGGTGGGCCTACGAGCAGTACTTC
CASSERAGWAYEQYF
>TRBJ2-5|many|TRBD2|TRBV12-3/TRBV12-4|15
TGTGCCAGCAGTTTTTATGGGAGGGCCGGGGAGACCCAGTACTTC
CASSFYGRAGETQYF
>TRBJ2-5|few|TRBD2|TRBV5-1|14
TGCGCCAGCAGCCCGGTAACTAGCGCAGAGACCCAGTACTTC
CASSPVTSAETQYF
>TRBJ2-1|few|-|TRBV7-8|16
TGTGCCAGCAGCCCCAGAGGTGGGACAACATACAATGAGCAGTTCTTC
CASSPRGGTTYNEQFF
>TRBJ2-3|-|-|TRBV5-1|16
TGCGCCAGCAGCTTGGAGCCAGGGAGAAGCACAGATACGCAGTATTTT
CASSLEPGRSTDTQYF
>TRBJ2-1|many|-|TRBV29-1|11
TGCAGCGTTCAAACTTACAATGAGCAGTTCTTC
CSVQTYNEQFF
>TRBJ2-3|-|-|TRBV20-1|16
TGCAGTGCTAGCGCCGTTCTAGCGTTAAACACAGATACGCAGTATTTT
CSASAVLALNTDTQYF
>TRBJ2-1|few|-|TRBV5-1|18
TGCGCCAGCAGCTTGGCCGTATCGGCATATCCTTCCTACAATGAGCAGTTCTTC
CASSLAVSAYPSYNEQFF
>TRBJ2-7|few|-|TRBV29-1|14
TGCAGCGTTGATCCAGGCGGGGTCTCCTACGAGCAGTACTTC
CSVDPGGVSYEQYF
>TRBJ1-1|-|-|TRBV12-3/TRBV12-4|13
TGTGCCAGCAGCCCAGGGACCGCGGGCGAAGCTTTCTTT
CASSPGTAGEAFF
>TRBJ2-7|-|-|TRBV7-2|13
TGTGCCAGCAGCTTAGGGGTCGAGGGCGAGCAGTACTTC
CASSLGVEGEQYF
>TRBJ1-5|-|-|TRBV16|14
TGTGCCAGCAGCCGCAGACGGGGTGATCAGCCCCAGCATTTT
CASSRRRGDQPQHF
>TRBJ2-5|many|-|TRBV20-1|12
TGCAGTGCTAGCCCAGGACAAGAGACCCAGTACTTC
CSASPGQETQYF
>TRBJ2-1|few|TRBD1|TRBV5-6|15
TGTGCCAGCAGCTACCGGGACAGACCCCAAAATGAGCAGTTCTTC
CASSYRDRPQNEQFF
>TRBJ1-5|-|-|TRBV6-5|16
TGTGCCAGCAGTTACTCGTGGGGGGGGCATGTTCAGCCCCAGCATTTT
CASSYSWGGHVQPQHF
>TRBJ1-4|few|TRBD1|TRBV5-4|15
TGTGCCAGCAGCTTCCGGACAGGGGTCGATGAAAAACTGTTTTTT
CASSFRTGVDEKLFF
>TRBJ2-1|many|-|TRBV7-2|11
TGTGCCAGCAGCTTAGCGCATGAGCAGTTCTTC
CASSLAHEQFF
>TRBJ2-2|few|TRBD2|TRBV11-1|19
TGTGCCAGCAGCGCCGGGACTAGCGGGGGGGCAGCAAACACCGGGGAGCTGTTTTTT
CASSAGTSGGAANTGELFF
>TRBJ2-3|-|-|TRBV24-1|13
TGTGCCACCAGTCGACCTGGGACAGATACGCAGTATTTT
CATSRPGTDTQYF
>TRBJ2-3|few|-|TRBV29-1|13
TGCAGCGTGGAGGACAGCCAGTTTTATACGCAGTATTTT
CSVEDSQFYTQYF
>TRBJ2-2|-|-|TRBV6-2/TRBV6-3|16
TGTGCCAGCAGTTACTCAGCAGGGGGGCCTACCGGGGAGCTGTTTTTT
CASSYSAGGPTGELFF
>TRBJ2-2|-|-|TRBV25-1|12
TGTGCCAAAGCGGTTTTCACCGGGGAGCTGTTTTTT
CAKAVFTGELFF
>TRBJ1-5|-|TRBD1|TRBV6-1|17
TGTGCCAGCAGCGCCGTCCTAGGGGGCACACTCAATCAGCCCCAGCATTTT
CASSAVLGGTLNQPQHF